The sequence of this TCR beta chain was determined in a study of response to subunit inactivated influenza vaccine. Study findings and constraints: Authors suggested that a seasonal influenza vaccination recruits few new T cells each time.

This clonotype was detected a few times. Its antigen is undetermined. The CDR3 runs to 13 residues. CDR1 is SGHTA, CDR2 FQGNSA, per germline. V gave up 5 bases and J gave up 8 bases; unmatched junction bases: 6. TCRdb redid the calling of the RT-PCR reads with MiXCR, one entry per CDR3 protein. In the table there are around 750,000 distinct CDR3 sequences, about 20% of which are singletons. This sample comprised PBMCs from blood, obtained around 5 days after vaccination. The origin of this receptor is a man aged 45 to 65 who received an inactivated influenza vaccine. The chain carries TRBV7-2 and TRBJ1-2, with 9 positions matching TRBD1. The DNA for the CDR3 is TGTGCCAGCAGCCCACAGGGGGCTGAAGGCTACACCTTC. Encoded protein: CASSPQGAEGYTF.